Listed below are T cell receptor beta chains from one sample, sequenced in a study of T cell responses to AZD1222 COVID-19 vaccine. Clones were read by immunoSEQ multiplex PCR, and TCRdb kept only the in-frame ones, dropping some. The sample lists 120,000 or so clones, roughly 84% occurring once. The sample was peripheral blood, taken on day 0 of AZD1222 vaccination. The receptors derive from an adult in good health. Each CDR3 is given with its conserved first and last residue. The D gene is left open where the match is weak. Not all rows give a size; the values are once, few, many and, for expanded clones, a class.

V gene: TRBV21-1; D gene: -; J gene: TRBJ1-5; clone size: few; CDR3 protein: CASSKVEGNQPQHF; CDR3 DNA: TGTGCCAGCAGCAAAGTCGAGGGTAATCAGCCCCAGCATTTT
V gene: TRBV29-1; D gene: TRBD1; J gene: TRBJ1-5; clone size: -; CDR3 protein: CSVGTGEQPQHF; CDR3 DNA: TGCAGCGTGGGGACAGGGGAACAGCCCCAGCATTTT
V gene: TRBV4-1; D gene: -; J gene: TRBJ2-4; clone size: -; CDR3 protein: CASSQDPGGSKNIQYF; CDR3 DNA: TGCGCCAGCAGCCAAGACCCCGGGGGATCCAAAAACATTCAGTACTTC
V gene: TRBV3-1/TRBV3-2; D gene: -; J gene: TRBJ1-2; clone size: -; CDR3 protein: CASSQGNGYTF; CDR3 DNA: TGTGCCAGCTCACAGGGAAATGGCTACACCTTC
V gene: TRBV15; D gene: -; J gene: TRBJ2-7; clone size: -; CDR3 protein: CATGERGYNEQYF; CDR3 DNA: TGTGCCACCGGGGAAAGGGGATACAACGAGCAGTACTTC
V gene: TRBV3-1/TRBV3-2; D gene: -; J gene: TRBJ1-1; clone size: -; CDR3 protein: CASRPGQNTEAFF; CDR3 DNA: TGTGCCAGCAGGCCGGGACAGAACACTGAAGCTTTCTTT
V gene: TRBV25-1; D gene: -; J gene: TRBJ2-3; clone size: -; CDR3 protein: CASSVAADTQYF; CDR3 DNA: TGTGCCAGCAGTGTCGCAGCCGATACGCAGTATTTT
V gene: TRBV6-6; D gene: -; J gene: TRBJ1-1; clone size: -; CDR3 protein: CASSLLENTEAFF; CDR3 DNA: TGTGCCAGCAGCCTACTAGAGAACACTGAAGCTTTCTTT
V gene: TRBV13; D gene: -; J gene: TRBJ1-2; clone size: -; CDR3 protein: CASSMQGNGYTF; CDR3 DNA: TGTGCCAGCAGTATGCAGGGAAATGGCTACACCTTC
V gene: TRBV30; D gene: TRBD1; J gene: TRBJ2-6; clone size: -; CDR3 protein: CAWRPLQGAGGANVLTF; CDR3 DNA: TGTGCCTGGCGCCCGCTACAGGGGGCGGGAGGGGCCAACGTCCTGACTTTC
V gene: TRBV2; D gene: -; J gene: TRBJ2-7; clone size: -; CDR3 protein: CASSDQDLGEQYF; CDR3 DNA: TGTGCCAGCAGTGATCAGGACCTAGGCGAGCAGTACTTC
V gene: TRBV18; D gene: TRBD1; J gene: TRBJ1-2; clone size: -; CDR3 protein: CASSGQGNYGYTF; CDR3 DNA: TGTGCCAGCTCAGGACAGGGGAACTATGGCTACACCTTC
V gene: TRBV28; D gene: -; J gene: TRBJ2-3; clone size: -; CDR3 protein: CASSATGDTQYF; CDR3 DNA: TGTGCCAGCAGTGCCACAGGAGATACGCAGTATTTT
V gene: TRBV3-1/TRBV3-2; D gene: TRBD2; J gene: TRBJ2-7; clone size: -; CDR3 protein: CASSRTSGVYEQYF; CDR3 DNA: TGTGCCAGCAGCCGGACTAGCGGGGTCTACGAGCAGTACTTC
V gene: TRBV25-1; D gene: -; J gene: TRBJ2-2; clone size: -; CDR3 protein: CASSTPLEAGELFF; CDR3 DNA: TGTGCCAGCAGTACCCCGTTGGAGGCCGGGGAGCTGTTTTTT
V gene: TRBV9; D gene: -; J gene: TRBJ1-2; clone size: -; CDR3 protein: CASSGSPGAHYGYTF; CDR3 DNA: TGTGCCAGCAGCGGGTCCCCAGGGGCCCACTATGGCTACACCTTC
V gene: TRBV9; D gene: -; J gene: TRBJ2-2; clone size: -; CDR3 protein: CASSAAPPAGELFF; CDR3 DNA: TGTGCCAGCAGCGCGGCCCCCCCCGCCGGGGAGCTGTTTTTT
V gene: TRBV5-6; D gene: -; J gene: TRBJ2-5; clone size: -; CDR3 protein: CASSLAGAAQETQYF; CDR3 DNA: TGTGCCAGCAGCTTGGCCGGGGCAGCTCAAGAGACCCAGTACTTC
V gene: TRBV15; D gene: -; J gene: TRBJ2-5; clone size: once; CDR3 protein: CATSREGGGAYETQYF; CDR3 DNA: TGTGCCACCAGCAGAGAAGGAGGGGGCGCGTATGAGACCCAGTACTTC
V gene: TRBV7-8; D gene: -; J gene: TRBJ2-3; clone size: -; CDR3 protein: CASSLTVPPTDTQYF; CDR3 DNA: TGTGCCAGCAGCTTAACCGTTCCCCCCACAGATACGCAGTATTTT
V gene: TRBV29-1; D gene: TRBD1; J gene: TRBJ2-7; clone size: -; CDR3 protein: CSVIRDRVNEQYF; CDR3 DNA: TGCAGCGTTATCCGGGACAGGGTGAACGAGCAGTACTTC
V gene: TRBV5-1; D gene: -; J gene: TRBJ2-7; clone size: -; CDR3 protein: CASSYTGTWDGEQYF; CDR3 DNA: TGCGCCAGCAGCTATACCGGGACATGGGACGGCGAGCAGTACTTC
V gene: TRBV4-2; D gene: -; J gene: TRBJ2-7; clone size: -; CDR3 protein: CASSQDRGFYEQYF; CDR3 DNA: TGTGCCAGCAGCCAAGACCGGGGCTTCTACGAGCAGTACTTC
V gene: TRBV28; D gene: TRBD2; J gene: TRBJ2-7; clone size: -; CDR3 protein: CARETSGRANEQYF; CDR3 DNA: TGTGCCAGAGAGACTAGCGGGAGGGCCAACGAGCAGTACTTC
V gene: TRBV29-1; D gene: -; J gene: TRBJ2-3; clone size: -; CDR3 protein: CSVEGGFTDTQYF; CDR3 DNA: TGCAGCGTTGAAGGAGGGTTCACAGATACGCAGTATTTT
V gene: TRBV18; D gene: -; J gene: TRBJ2-1; clone size: -; CDR3 protein: CASSPTGTPGSYNEQFF; CDR3 DNA: TGTGCCAGCTCACCTACCGGGACTCCAGGCTCCTACAATGAGCAGTTCTTC
V gene: TRBV6-6; D gene: -; J gene: TRBJ2-6; clone size: -; CDR3 protein: CASSPHAGPGANVLTF; CDR3 DNA: TGTGCCAGCAGCCCCCATGCAGGGCCTGGGGCCAACGTCCTGACTTTC
V gene: TRBV5-5; D gene: TRBD2; J gene: TRBJ2-4; clone size: -; CDR3 protein: CASSLGLAGGGNIQYF; CDR3 DNA: TGTGCCAGCAGCTTGGGACTAGCGGGAGGGGGGAACATTCAGTACTTC
V gene: TRBV2; D gene: -; J gene: TRBJ2-2; clone size: -; CDR3 protein: CASSAGPNTGELFF; CDR3 DNA: TGTGCCAGCAGTGCGGGGCCGAACACCGGGGAGCTGTTTTTT
V gene: TRBV10-3; D gene: TRBD2; J gene: TRBJ2-1; clone size: -; CDR3 protein: CAISENGLAGGNEQFF; CDR3 DNA: TGTGCCATCAGCGAGAACGGACTAGCGGGGGGCAATGAGCAGTTCTTC
V gene: TRBV13; D gene: -; J gene: TRBJ1-2; clone size: few; CDR3 protein: CASSVRDFGSYGYTF; CDR3 DNA: TGTGCCAGCAGCGTACGAGACTTCGGGAGCTATGGCTACACCTTC
V gene: TRBV29-1; D gene: -; J gene: TRBJ1-1; clone size: once; CDR3 protein: CSAGTRNTEAFF; CDR3 DNA: TGCAGCGCGGGGACAAGGAACACTGAAGCTTTCTTT
V gene: TRBV11-3; D gene: -; J gene: TRBJ2-3; clone size: -; CDR3 protein: CASSIKLVPSTDTQYF; CDR3 DNA: TGTGCCAGCAGCATAAAACTAGTCCCTAGCACAGATACGCAGTATTTT
V gene: TRBV2; D gene: -; J gene: TRBJ2-4; clone size: -; CDR3 protein: CASSEKMRTLVYIQYF; CDR3 DNA: TGTGCCAGCAGTGAGAAGATGAGGACCCTAGTGTACATTCAGTACTTC
V gene: TRBV2; D gene: TRBD2; J gene: TRBJ2-7; clone size: -; CDR3 protein: CASSLGLAGGSSYEQYF; CDR3 DNA: TGTGCCAGCAGTTTGGGACTAGCGGGAGGGAGCTCCTACGAGCAGTACTTC
V gene: TRBV7-3; D gene: -; J gene: TRBJ2-7; clone size: -; CDR3 protein: CASSLDPSYEQYF; CDR3 DNA: TGTGCCAGCAGCTTAGACCCCTCCTACGAGCAGTACTTC
V gene: TRBV9; D gene: TRBD2; J gene: TRBJ2-3; clone size: -; CDR3 protein: CASSSGLAGGLFTDTQYF; CDR3 DNA: TGTGCCAGCAGCTCGGGACTAGCGGGGGGCCTATTCACAGATACGCAGTATTTT
V gene: TRBV2; D gene: -; J gene: TRBJ2-5; clone size: -; CDR3 protein: CASSEAPTPQETQYF; CDR3 DNA: TGTGCCAGCAGTGAAGCTCCCACACCCCAAGAGACCCAGTACTTC
V gene: TRBV6-5; D gene: TRBD1; J gene: TRBJ1-2; clone size: -; CDR3 protein: CASSRQGTNYGYTF; CDR3 DNA: TGTGCCAGCAGTAGACAGGGGACGAACTATGGCTACACCTTC
V gene: TRBV24-1; D gene: TRBD2; J gene: TRBJ2-3; clone size: -; CDR3 protein: CATSAGGNTDTQYF; CDR3 DNA: TGTGCCACCAGTGCGGGGGGGAACACAGATACGCAGTATTTT
V gene: TRBV7-6; D gene: TRBD2; J gene: TRBJ2-3; clone size: -; CDR3 protein: CASSLTSGATDTQYF; CDR3 DNA: TGTGCCAGCAGCTTAACTAGCGGGGCCACAGATACGCAGTATTTT
V gene: TRBV30; D gene: -; J gene: TRBJ1-6; clone size: -; CDR3 protein: CAWSRSRVSNSPLHF; CDR3 DNA: TGTGCCTGGAGCCGATCCAGGGTTAGCAATTCACCCCTCCACTTT
V gene: TRBV5-1; D gene: -; J gene: TRBJ2-3; clone size: once; CDR3 protein: CASSLEGGARTDTQYF; CDR3 DNA: TGCGCCAGCAGCTTGGAGGGGGGCGCCCGCACAGATACGCAGTATTTT
V gene: TRBV11-3; D gene: -; J gene: TRBJ2-1; clone size: -; CDR3 protein: CASSLFDNEQFF; CDR3 DNA: TGTGCCAGCAGCTTATTTGACAATGAGCAGTTCTTC